This T cell receptor beta chain stems from a study of T cells in tuberculosis. Study as a whole: IGRA-negative adolescents, IGRA-positive adolescents with latent tuberculosis and adults with active tuberculosis formed this South African cohort.

Whole-study results and caveats: Classification accuracy was about 90% (AUROC 0.8 to 0.9) with the GMM-specific repertoire.

Trimming removed 7 bases from V and 0 bases from J; junction bases left unmatched: 10. The CDR3 spans 15 residues. Germline loops: CDR1 SQVTM, CDR2 ANQGSEA. In regard to this clone: Its antigen is still unknown.

The data were produced by immunoSEQ multiplex PCR, yet TCRdb's version contains in-frame clones alone and is incomplete. Found here are 30,000 or so clones, roughly 95% of them singletons; the top ten hold approximately 2.5%. What was sequenced was PBMCs. The chain links TRBV29-1 to TRBJ2-7; 9 nucleotides line up with TRBD1. The TCR originated in a donor aged 5 to 30 with latent tuberculosis or without tuberculosis infection. CDR3 amino acids: CSALPGQGSSYEQYF. The DNA of the CDR3 is TGCAGCGCCCTTCCGGGACAGGGAAGCTCCTACGAGCAGTACTTC.